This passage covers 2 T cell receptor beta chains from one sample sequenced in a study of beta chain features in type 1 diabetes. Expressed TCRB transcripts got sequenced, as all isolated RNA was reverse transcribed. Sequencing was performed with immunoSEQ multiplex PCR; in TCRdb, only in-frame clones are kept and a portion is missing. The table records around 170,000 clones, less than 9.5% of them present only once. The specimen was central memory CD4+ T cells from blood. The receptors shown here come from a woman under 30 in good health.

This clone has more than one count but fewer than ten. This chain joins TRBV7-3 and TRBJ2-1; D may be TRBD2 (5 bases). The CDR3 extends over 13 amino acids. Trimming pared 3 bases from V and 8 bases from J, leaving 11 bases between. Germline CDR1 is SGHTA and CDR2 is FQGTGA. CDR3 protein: CASSFSASYEQFF. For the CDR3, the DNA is TGTGCCAGCAGCTTTTCGGCTAGCTATGAGCAGTTCTTC.

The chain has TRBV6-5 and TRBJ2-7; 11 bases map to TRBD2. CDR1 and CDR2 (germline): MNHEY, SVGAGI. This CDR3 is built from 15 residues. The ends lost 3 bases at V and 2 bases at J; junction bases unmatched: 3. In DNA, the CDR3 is TGTGCCAGCAGTTATATAGCGGGGGGGCCCTACGAGCAGTACTTC. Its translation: CASSYIAGGPYEQYF.